This T cell receptor beta chain was sequenced during a study of cytomegalovirus exposure and HLA in healthy donors. Study information: Out of 350 to 400 genotyped donors, about 81% belonged to the Caucasian-associated ancestry cluster.

This PCR relied on a set of 60 Vbeta primers and 13 Jbeta primers. Data came from immunoSEQ multiplex PCR; TCRdb stores just in-frame clones and leaves some out. The repertoire includes tens of thousands of clones, about 80% of them detected once, and approximately 5.3% sits in the top ten. V gave up 7 bases and J gave up 7 bases, with 14 bases separating them. The germline CDR1 and CDR2 sequences are SNHLY and FYNNEI. The CDR3 is 14 residues long. The sequence was obtained from a man between 25 and 39 years old in good health and CMV-seropositive. The V and J genes are TRBV2 and TRBJ1-6; TRBD1 might be the D (5 bases). The sequencing sample was made of PBMCs. The chain's CDR3 is CASIQQGRNSPLHF. In DNA, the CDR3 is TGTGCCAGCATCCAGCAGGGAAGGAATTCACCCCTCCACTTT.